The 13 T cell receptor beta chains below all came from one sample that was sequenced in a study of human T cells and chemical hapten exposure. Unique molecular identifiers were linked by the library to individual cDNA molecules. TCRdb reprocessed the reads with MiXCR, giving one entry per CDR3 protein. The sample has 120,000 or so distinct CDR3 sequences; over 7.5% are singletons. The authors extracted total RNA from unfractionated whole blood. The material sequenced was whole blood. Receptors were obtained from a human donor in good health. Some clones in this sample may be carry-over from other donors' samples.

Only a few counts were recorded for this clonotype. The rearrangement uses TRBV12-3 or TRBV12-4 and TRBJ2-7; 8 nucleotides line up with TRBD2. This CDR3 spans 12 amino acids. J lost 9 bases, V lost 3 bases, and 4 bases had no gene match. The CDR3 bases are TGTGCCAGCAGTTTGCGAGCGGGAGTGCAGTACTTC. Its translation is CASSLRAGVQYF.

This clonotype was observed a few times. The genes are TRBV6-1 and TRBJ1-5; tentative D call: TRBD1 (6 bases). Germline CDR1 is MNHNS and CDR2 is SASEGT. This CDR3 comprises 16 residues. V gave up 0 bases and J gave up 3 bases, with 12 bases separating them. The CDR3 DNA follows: TGTGCCAGCAGTGAAGCGGGGGCTTTTAACAATCAGCCCCAGCATTTT. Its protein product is CASSEAGAFNNQPQHF.

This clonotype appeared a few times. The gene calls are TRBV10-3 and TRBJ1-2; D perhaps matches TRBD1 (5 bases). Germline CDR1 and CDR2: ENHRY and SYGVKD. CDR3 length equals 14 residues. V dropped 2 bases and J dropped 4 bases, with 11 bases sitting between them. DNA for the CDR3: TGTGCCATCAGTGAGCTACAGGAGGGCTATGGCTACACCTTC. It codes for CAISELQEGYGYTF.

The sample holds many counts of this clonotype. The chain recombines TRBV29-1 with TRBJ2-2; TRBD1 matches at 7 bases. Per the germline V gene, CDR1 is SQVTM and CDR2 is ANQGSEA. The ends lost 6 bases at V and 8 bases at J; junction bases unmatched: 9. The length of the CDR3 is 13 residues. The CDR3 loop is CSVADRWQGELFF. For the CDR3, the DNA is TGCAGCGTAGCGGACAGGTGGCAGGGGGAGCTGTTTTTT.

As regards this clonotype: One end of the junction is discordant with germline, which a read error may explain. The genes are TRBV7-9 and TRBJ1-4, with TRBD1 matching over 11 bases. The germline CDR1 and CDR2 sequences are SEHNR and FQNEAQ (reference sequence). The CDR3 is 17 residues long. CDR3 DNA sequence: TGTGCCAGCGGCTTAAGGACAGGGGGCTCGGATGGCGAAAAACTGTTTTTT. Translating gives CASGLRTGGSDGEKLFF. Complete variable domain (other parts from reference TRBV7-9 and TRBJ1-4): DTGVSQNPRHKITKRGQNVTFRCDPISEHNRLYWYRQTLGQGPEFLTYFQNEAQLEKSRLLSDRFSAERPKGSFSTLEIQRTEQGDSAMYLCASGLRTGGSDGEKLFFGSGTQLSVL.

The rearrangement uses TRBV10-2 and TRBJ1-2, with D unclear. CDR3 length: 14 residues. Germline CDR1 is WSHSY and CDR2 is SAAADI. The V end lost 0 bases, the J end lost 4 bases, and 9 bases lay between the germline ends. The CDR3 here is CASSESRLPYGYTF. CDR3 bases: TGCGCCAGCAGTGAGTCGAGGCTCCCCTATGGCTACACCTTC.

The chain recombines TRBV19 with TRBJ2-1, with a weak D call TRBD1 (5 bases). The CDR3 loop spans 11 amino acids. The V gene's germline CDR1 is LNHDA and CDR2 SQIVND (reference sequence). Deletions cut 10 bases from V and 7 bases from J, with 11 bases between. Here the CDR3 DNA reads TGTGCCACCGGGTCAGGGAATGAGCAGTTCTTC. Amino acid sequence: CATGSGNEQFF.

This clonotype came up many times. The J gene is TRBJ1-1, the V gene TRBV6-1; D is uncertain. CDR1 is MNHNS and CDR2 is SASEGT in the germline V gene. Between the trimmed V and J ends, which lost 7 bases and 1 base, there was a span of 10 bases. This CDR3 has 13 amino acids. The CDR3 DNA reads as TGTGCCAGCATACGTGACTCGAACACTGAAGCTTTCTTT. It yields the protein CASIRDSNTEAFF.

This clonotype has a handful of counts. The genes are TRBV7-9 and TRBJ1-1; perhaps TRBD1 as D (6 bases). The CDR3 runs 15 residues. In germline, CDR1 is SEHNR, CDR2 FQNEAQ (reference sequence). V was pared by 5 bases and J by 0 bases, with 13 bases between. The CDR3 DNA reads TGTGCCAGCAGCCCTTGGGGGGGCCTGAACACTGAAGCTTTCTTT. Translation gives CASSPWGGLNTEAFF.

The CDR3 DNA sequence: TGTGCCAGCAGCCTCCGGACAGGGGGAGGAAACACCATATATTTT. Its protein product is CASSLRTGGGNTIYF. This chain uses TRBV14 with TRBJ1-3; 10 nucleotides match TRBD1. CDR1 and CDR2 (germline): SGHDN, FVKESK. The ends lost 4 bases at V and 4 bases at J; junction bases unmatched: 4. The CDR3 extends over 15 amino acids. Combining the CDR3 with reference TRBV14 and TRBJ1-3 gives the whole variable domain EAGVTQFPSHSVIEKGQTVTLRCDPISGHDNLYWYRRVMGKEIKFLLHFVKESKQDESGMPNNRFLAERTGGTYSTLKVQPAELEDSGVYFCASSLRTGGGNTIYFGEGSWLTVV.

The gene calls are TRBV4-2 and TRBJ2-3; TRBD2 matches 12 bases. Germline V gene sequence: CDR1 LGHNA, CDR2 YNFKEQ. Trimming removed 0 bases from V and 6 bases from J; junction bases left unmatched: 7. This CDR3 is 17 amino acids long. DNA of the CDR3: TGTGCCAGCAGCCAAGATGGGGCTAGCGGGAGGGCCGATACGCAGTATTTT. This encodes CASSQDGASGRADTQYF.

The CDR3 coding sequence is TGTGCCAGTAAGGGACGGATTAATAGCAATCAGCCCCAGCATTTT. This gives the protein CASKGRINSNQPQHF. The chain carries TRBV19 and TRBJ1-5, with a weak D call TRBD1 (5 bases). The V end was cut by 7 bases, the J end by 0 bases, with 13 bases between. Germline CDR1 reads LNHDA; CDR2 reads SQIVND (reference sequence). CDR3 length equals 15 residues.

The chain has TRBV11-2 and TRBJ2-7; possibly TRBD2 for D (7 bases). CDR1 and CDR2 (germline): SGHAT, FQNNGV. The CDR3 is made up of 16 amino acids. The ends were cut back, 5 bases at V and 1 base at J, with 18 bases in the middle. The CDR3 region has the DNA TGTGCCAGCAGCCATAAGGGGGGGGTCAAGTCCTACGAGCAGTACTTC. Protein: CASSHKGGVKSYEQYF.